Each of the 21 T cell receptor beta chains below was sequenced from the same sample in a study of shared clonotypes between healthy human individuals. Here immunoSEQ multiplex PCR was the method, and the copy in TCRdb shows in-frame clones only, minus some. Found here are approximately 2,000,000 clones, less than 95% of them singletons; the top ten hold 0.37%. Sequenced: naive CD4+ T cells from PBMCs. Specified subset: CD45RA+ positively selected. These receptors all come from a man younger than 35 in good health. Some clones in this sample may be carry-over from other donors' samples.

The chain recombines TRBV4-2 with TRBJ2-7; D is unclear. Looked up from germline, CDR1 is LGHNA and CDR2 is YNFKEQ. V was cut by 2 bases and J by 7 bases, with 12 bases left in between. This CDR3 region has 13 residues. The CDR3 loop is CASSQKGAPEQYF. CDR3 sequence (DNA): TGTGCCAGCAGCCAAAAAGGAGCCCCAGAGCAGTACTTC.

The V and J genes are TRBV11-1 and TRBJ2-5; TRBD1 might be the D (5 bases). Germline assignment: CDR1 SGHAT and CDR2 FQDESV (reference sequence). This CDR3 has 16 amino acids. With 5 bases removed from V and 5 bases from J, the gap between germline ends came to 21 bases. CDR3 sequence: CASSPAVDRLRETQYF. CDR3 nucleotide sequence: TGTGCCAGCAGCCCAGCCGTAGACAGACTGAGGGAGACCCAGTACTTC.

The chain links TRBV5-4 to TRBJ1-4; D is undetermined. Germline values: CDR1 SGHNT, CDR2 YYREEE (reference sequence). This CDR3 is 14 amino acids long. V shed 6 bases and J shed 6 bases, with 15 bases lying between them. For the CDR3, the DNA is TGTGCCAGCACCAAAGCCGGGGAGGATGAAAAACTGTTTTTT. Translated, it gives CASTKAGEDEKLFF.

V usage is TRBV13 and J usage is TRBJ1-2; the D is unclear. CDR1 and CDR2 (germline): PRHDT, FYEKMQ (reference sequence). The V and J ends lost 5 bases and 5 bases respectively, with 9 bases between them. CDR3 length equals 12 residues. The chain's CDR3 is CASSAAGYGYTF. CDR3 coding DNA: TGTGCCAGCAGCGCTGCGGGGTATGGCTACACCTTC.

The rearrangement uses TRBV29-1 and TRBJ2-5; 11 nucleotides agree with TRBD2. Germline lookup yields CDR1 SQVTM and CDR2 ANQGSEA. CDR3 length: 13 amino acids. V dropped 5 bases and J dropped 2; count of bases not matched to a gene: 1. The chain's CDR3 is CSVRTSGQETQYF. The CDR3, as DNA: TGCAGCGTTAGGACTAGCGGGCAAGAGACCCAGTACTTC. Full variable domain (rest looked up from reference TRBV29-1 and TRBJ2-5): SAVISQKPSRDICQRGTSLTIQCQVDSQVTMMFWYRQQPGQSLTLIATANQGSEATYESGFVIDKFPISRPNLTFSTLTVSNMSPEDSSIYLCSVRTSGQETQYFGPGTRLLVL.

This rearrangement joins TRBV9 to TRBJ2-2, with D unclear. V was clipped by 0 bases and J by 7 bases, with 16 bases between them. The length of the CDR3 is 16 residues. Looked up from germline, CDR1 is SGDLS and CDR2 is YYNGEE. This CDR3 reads CASSVAVALRGGELFF. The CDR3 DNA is TGTGCCAGCAGCGTAGCGGTGGCACTCAGAGGCGGGGAGCTGTTTTTT.

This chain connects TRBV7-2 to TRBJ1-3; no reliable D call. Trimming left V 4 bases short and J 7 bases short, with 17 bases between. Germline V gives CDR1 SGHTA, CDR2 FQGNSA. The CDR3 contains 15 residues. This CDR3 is CASSSGWTSVNTIYF. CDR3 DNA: TGTGCCAGCAGCTCAGGCTGGACTTCGGTTAACACCATATATTTT.

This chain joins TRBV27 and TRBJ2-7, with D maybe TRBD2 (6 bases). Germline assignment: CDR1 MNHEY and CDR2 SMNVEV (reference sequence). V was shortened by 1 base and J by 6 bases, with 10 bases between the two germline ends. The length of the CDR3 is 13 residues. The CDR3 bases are TGTGCCAGCAGTTTATGGAACGGGGGCGAGCAGTACTTC. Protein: CASSLWNGGEQYF.

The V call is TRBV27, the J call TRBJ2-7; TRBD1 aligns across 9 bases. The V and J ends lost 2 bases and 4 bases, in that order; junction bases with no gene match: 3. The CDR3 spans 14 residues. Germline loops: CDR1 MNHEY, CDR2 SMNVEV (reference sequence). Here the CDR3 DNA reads TGTGCCAGCAGTTTAACGGGACAGGGATACGAGCAGTACTTC. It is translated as CASSLTGQGYEQYF.

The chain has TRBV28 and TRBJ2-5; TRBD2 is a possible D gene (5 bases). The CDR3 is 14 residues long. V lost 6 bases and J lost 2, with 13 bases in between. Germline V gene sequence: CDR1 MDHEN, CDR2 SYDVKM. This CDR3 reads CASSPETIQETQYF. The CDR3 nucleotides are TGTGCCAGCAGCCCCGAGACTATACAAGAGACCCAGTACTTC.

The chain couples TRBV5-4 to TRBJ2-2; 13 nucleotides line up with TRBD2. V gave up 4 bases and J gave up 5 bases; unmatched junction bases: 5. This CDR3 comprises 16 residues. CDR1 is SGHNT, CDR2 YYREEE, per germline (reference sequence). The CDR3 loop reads CASSMRLAGGTGELFF. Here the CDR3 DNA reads TGTGCCAGCAGCATGCGACTAGCGGGAGGAACCGGGGAGCTGTTTTTT.

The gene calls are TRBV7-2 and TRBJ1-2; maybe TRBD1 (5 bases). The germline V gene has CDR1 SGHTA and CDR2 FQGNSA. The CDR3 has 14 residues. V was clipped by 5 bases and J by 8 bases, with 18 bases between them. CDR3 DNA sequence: TGTGCCAGCAGCGTAGGGATGCAGGGAGGAGGCTACACCTTC. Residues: CASSVGMQGGGYTF.

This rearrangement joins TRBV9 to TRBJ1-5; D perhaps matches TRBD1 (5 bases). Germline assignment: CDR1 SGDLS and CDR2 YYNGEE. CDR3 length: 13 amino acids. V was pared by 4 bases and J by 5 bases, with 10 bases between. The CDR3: CASSRGLDQPQHF. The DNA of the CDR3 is TGTGCCAGCAGCAGGGGCCTAGATCAGCCCCAGCATTTT.

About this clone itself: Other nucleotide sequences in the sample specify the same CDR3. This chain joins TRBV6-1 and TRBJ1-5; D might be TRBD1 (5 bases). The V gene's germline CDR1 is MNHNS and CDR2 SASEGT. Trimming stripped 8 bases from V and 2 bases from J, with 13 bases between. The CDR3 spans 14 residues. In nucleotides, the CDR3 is TGTGCCAGCTCTACTCAGGGTGGCAATCAGCCCCAGCATTTT. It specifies CASSTQGGNQPQHF.

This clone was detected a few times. CDR3 sequence: CASSLNRQGTYEQYF. CDR3 nucleotide sequence: TGTGCCAGCAGCCTAAACAGACAGGGCACCTACGAGCAGTACTTC. V is TRBV7-6 and J is TRBJ2-7; 7 bases line up with TRBD1. CDR1 is SGHVS and CDR2 is FNYEAQ in the germline V gene. This CDR3 has 15 amino acids. The trim removed 5 bases at V and 2 bases at J, leaving 9 bases unmatched.

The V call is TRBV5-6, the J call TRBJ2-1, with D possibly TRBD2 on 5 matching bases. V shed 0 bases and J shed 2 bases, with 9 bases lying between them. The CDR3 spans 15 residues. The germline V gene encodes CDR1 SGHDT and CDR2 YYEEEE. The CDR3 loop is CASSLGLHAYNEQFF. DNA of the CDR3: TGTGCCAGCAGCTTGGGACTACATGCCTACAATGAGCAGTTCTTC. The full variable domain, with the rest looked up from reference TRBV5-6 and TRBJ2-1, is DAGVTQSPTHLIKTRGQQVTLRCSPKSGHDTVSWYQQALGQGPQFIFQYYEEEERQRGNFPDRFSGHQFPNYSSELNVNALLLGDSALYLCASSLGLHAYNEQFFGPGTRLTVL.

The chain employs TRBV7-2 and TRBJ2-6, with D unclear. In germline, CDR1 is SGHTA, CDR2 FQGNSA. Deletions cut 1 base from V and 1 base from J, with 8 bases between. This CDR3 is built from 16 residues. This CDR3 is CASSLDPGSGANVLTF. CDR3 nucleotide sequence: TGTGCCAGCAGCTTAGACCCCGGGTCTGGGGCCAACGTCCTGACTTTC. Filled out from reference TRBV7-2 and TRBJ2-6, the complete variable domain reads GAGVSQSPSNKVTEKGKDVELRCDPISGHTALYWYRQSLGQGLEFLIYFQGNSAPDKSGLPSDRFSAERTGGSVSTLTIQRTQQEDSAVYLCASSLDPGSGANVLTFGAGSRLTVL.

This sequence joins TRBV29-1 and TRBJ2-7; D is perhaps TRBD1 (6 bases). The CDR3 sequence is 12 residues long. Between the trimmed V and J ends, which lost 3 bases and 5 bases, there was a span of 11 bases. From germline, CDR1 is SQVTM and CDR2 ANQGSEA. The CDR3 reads CSVDYPGDEQYF. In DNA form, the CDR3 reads TGCAGCGTTGATTACCCAGGGGACGAGCAGTACTTC.

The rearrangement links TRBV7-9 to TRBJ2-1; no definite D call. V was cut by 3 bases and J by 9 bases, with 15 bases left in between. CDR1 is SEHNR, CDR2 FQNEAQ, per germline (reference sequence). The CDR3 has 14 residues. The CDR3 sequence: CASSFRTPDAEQFF. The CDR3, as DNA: TGTGCCAGCAGCTTTCGAACCCCCGATGCTGAGCAGTTCTTC.

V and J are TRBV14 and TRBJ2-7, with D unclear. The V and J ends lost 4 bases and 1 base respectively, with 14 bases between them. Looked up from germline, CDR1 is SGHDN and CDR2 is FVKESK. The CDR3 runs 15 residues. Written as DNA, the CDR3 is TGTGCCAGCAGCCGAGGTGGGCTTCCTTCCTACGAGCAGTACTTC. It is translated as CASSRGGLPSYEQYF.

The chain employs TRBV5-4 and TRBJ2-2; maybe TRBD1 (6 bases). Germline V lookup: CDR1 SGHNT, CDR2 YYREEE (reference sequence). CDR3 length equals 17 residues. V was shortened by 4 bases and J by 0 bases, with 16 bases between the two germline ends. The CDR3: CASSTLQGNPNTGELFF. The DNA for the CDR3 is TGTGCCAGCAGCACCCTACAGGGAAATCCGAACACCGGGGAGCTGTTTTTT.